Presented here are 21 T cell receptor beta chains from one specimen sequenced in a study of T cell responses to AZD1222 COVID-19 vaccine. Produced via immunoSEQ multiplex PCR; TCRdb's table is partial and in-frame only. This table has over 110,000 clones, about 92% appearing once. Sequences were derived from peripheral blood, sampled after recovery from COVID-19. The receptor set was obtained from an adult who had recovered from COVID-19.

The rearrangement joins TRBV20-1 to TRBJ2-1; D gene uncertain. V was shortened by 3 bases and J by 6 bases, with 9 bases between the two germline ends. Germline V gives CDR1 DFQATT, CDR2 SNEGSKA (reference sequence). There are 12 residues in the CDR3. Here the CDR3 reads CSASDRSNEQFF. The DNA of the CDR3 is TGCAGTGCTAGTGACCGCAGCAATGAGCAGTTCTTC.

The chain couples TRBV11-2 to TRBJ2-5; TRBD1 aligns across 8 bases. The V gene end was trimmed by 5 bases and the J gene end by 5 bases; junction bases not matched to a gene: 10. Germline lookup yields CDR1 SGHAT and CDR2 FQNNGV. The CDR3 sequence is 15 residues long. The DNA for the CDR3 is TGTGCCAGCAGCGCCGACCAGGGGGCGTGGGAGACCCAGTACTTC. The encoded protein is CASSADQGAWETQYF.

The V call is TRBV28, the J call TRBJ2-3; D is ambiguous. From germline, CDR1 is MDHEN and CDR2 SYDVKM. CDR3 length: 17 amino acids. Trimming shortened V by 2 bases and J by 0 bases, and 15 bases separated the two germline ends. The CDR3 region has the DNA TGTGCCAGCAGTTTACGGGTGGGGATTTTTAGCACAGATACGCAGTATTTT. This codes for CASSLRVGIFSTDTQYF. Full variable domain (outside the CDR3, taken from reference TRBV28 and TRBJ2-3): DVKVTQSSRYLVKRTGEKVFLECVQDMDHENMFWYRQDPGLGLRLIYFSYDVKMKEKGDIPEGYSVSREKKERFSLILESASTNQTSMYLCASSLRVGIFSTDTQYFGPGTRLTVL.

The chain carries TRBV28 and TRBJ2-7, with TRBD2 matching over 11 bases. The CDR3 loop spans 18 amino acids. V was clipped by 3 bases and J by 0 bases; unmatched bases: 10. Germline-derived CDR1 and CDR2 are MDHEN and SYDVKM. In nucleotides, the CDR3 is TGTGCCAGCAGTTTTTCTTCACAGGGACTAGCGGTCTCCTACGAGCAGTACTTC. Amino acid sequence: CASSFSSQGLAVSYEQYF.

The chain uses TRBV11-3 and TRBJ2-1; D is ambiguous. The CDR3 is made up of 13 amino acids. V gave up 2 bases and J gave up 7 bases, with 9 bases separating them. From germline, CDR1 is SGHNT and CDR2 YENEEA. CDR3 nucleotide sequence: TGTGCCAGCAGCTTAAGGGCCGGAAATGAGCAGTTCTTC. It yields the protein CASSLRAGNEQFF. Using reference TRBV11-3 and TRBJ2-1 for the parts outside the CDR3, the full variable domain is EAGVVQSPRYKIIEKKQPVAFWCNPISGHNTLYWYLQNLGQGPELLIRYENEEAVDDSQLPKDRFSAERLKGVDSTLKIQPAELGDSAVYLCASSLRAGNEQFFGPGTRLTVL.

This clone was observed once. The rearrangement joins TRBV28 to TRBJ1-5, with D possibly TRBD1 on 5 matching bases. This CDR3 comprises 17 residues. V shed 5 bases and J shed 10 bases, with 27 bases lying between them. Germline assignment: CDR1 MDHEN and CDR2 SYDVKM. The CDR3 protein is CASSRSGRGVVGSPQHF. The CDR3, as DNA: TGTGCCAGCAGTAGATCGGGACGGGGGGTTGTAGGATCTCCCCAGCATTTT.

The chain couples TRBV28 to TRBJ1-5; the D is unclear. CDR1 and CDR2 from the germline V gene are MDHEN and SYDVKM. The CDR3 consists of 16 residues. The germline V and J ends were trimmed by 1 base and 4 bases, with 14 bases remaining between them. The CDR3 sequence: CASSLLSGPLNQPQHF. The DNA for the CDR3 is TGTGCCAGCAGTTTATTAAGTGGGCCCCTGAATCAGCCCCAGCATTTT.

This clone has a single count. The chain links TRBV11-2 to TRBJ2-1, with D possibly called TRBD1 or TRBD2 (5 bases each). V dropped 8 bases and J dropped 0 bases, with 8 bases sitting between them. Germline V lookup: CDR1 SGHAT, CDR2 FQNNGV. This CDR3 is built from 13 residues. The CDR3 DNA sequence: TGTGCCAGCTTTGGGGGCTCCTACAATGAGCAGTTCTTC. It translates to CASFGGSYNEQFF.

Only one count was recorded for this clone. The J gene is TRBJ2-4, the V gene TRBV27; TRBD1 is a possible D gene (5 bases). The CDR3 runs 16 residues. Looked up from germline, CDR1 is MNHEY and CDR2 is SMNVEV (reference sequence). V was clipped by 2 bases and J by 3 bases, with 14 bases between them. The CDR3 nucleotides are TGTGCCAGCAGTTTAGTAAGGGGTCTGGACAAAAACATTCAGTACTTC. Translating gives CASSLVRGLDKNIQYF.

This clone has only one observation. The rearrangement uses TRBV13 and TRBJ2-5; possibly TRBD1 or TRBD2 for D (5 bases each). The V end was cut by 4 bases, the J end by 6 bases, with 21 bases between. The CDR3 has 16 amino acids. Germline V CDR1 and CDR2: PRHDT, FYEKMQ (reference sequence). CDR3 nucleotides: TGTGCCAGCAGCTCCCCTGGTCTTGGGGGTTGGCAGACCCAGTACTTC. Translating gives CASSSPGLGGWQTQYF.

V gene TRBV28 combines with J gene TRBJ1-2, with D possibly being TRBD1 (5 bases). Looked up from germline, CDR1 is MDHEN and CDR2 is SYDVKM. Trimming pared 1 base from V and 6 bases from J, leaving 12 bases between. This CDR3 region has 14 residues. CDR3: CASSLYGGMDGYTF. As DNA, the CDR3 is TGTGCCAGCAGTTTATACGGGGGAATGGATGGCTACACCTTC.

The chain combines TRBV18 with TRBJ2-6; D uncertain. Germline-derived CDR1 and CDR2 are KGHSH and LQKENI. CDR3 size: 17 residues. The V gene lost 4 bases and the J gene lost 1 base, with 14 bases spanning the gap. CDR3 in amino acids: CASSLLPLRSGANVLTF. The CDR3 nucleotides read TGTGCCAGCTCACTCCTCCCCCTCCGTTCTGGGGCCAACGTCCTGACTTTC.

The chain recombines TRBV3-1 (or the pseudogene TRBV3-2) with TRBJ2-3; D remains ambiguous. The CDR3 loop spans 13 amino acids. CDR1 and CDR2 (germline): LGHDT, YNNKEL (reference sequence). Trimming removed 7 bases from V and 6 bases from J, with 14 bases in between. CDR3 amino acids: CASTPWGGDTQYF. CDR3 in DNA: TGTGCCAGCACCCCTTGGGGTGGGGATACGCAGTATTTT.

This clone was recorded a few times. V gene TRBV6-4 combines with J gene TRBJ2-3; TRBD1 might be the D (5 bases). The CDR3 has 15 amino acids. Looked up from germline, CDR1 is MRHNA and CDR2 is SNTAGT. Trimming pared 5 bases from V and 0 bases from J, leaving 12 bases between. The CDR3 region has the DNA TGTGCCAGCAGTACCAAGGCAGGGAGCACAGATACGCAGTATTTT. Translating gives CASSTKAGSTDTQYF.

The chain links TRBV5-1 to TRBJ2-1, with 10 bases fitting TRBD2. The CDR3 spans 15 residues. Germline V CDR1 and CDR2: SGHRS, YFSETQ. Trimming took 5 bases from V and 8 from J; bases not matched to a gene: 10. This CDR3 reads CASSLSGRELDEQFF. In nucleotides, the CDR3 is TGCGCCAGCAGTCTGAGCGGGAGGGAATTGGATGAGCAGTTCTTC.

The chain employs TRBV19 and TRBJ2-7, with D maybe TRBD1 (7 bases). This CDR3 is built from 17 residues. V was shortened by 1 base and J by 1 base, with 17 bases between the two germline ends. Germline V gene lookup returns CDR1 LNHDA and CDR2 SQIVND (reference sequence). In DNA form, the CDR3 reads TGTGCCAGTAGTATAGCTTCTGTCGCAGGGGGGTCCTACGAGCAGTACTTC. It specifies CASSIASVAGGSYEQYF.

The chain recombines TRBV6-5 with TRBJ2-4; D ambiguous. V was pared by 6 bases and J by 6 bases, with 15 bases between. This CDR3 spans 14 amino acids. The germline gives CDR1 MNHEY, CDR2 SVGAGI. Written as DNA, the CDR3 is TGTGCCAGCAGACGGAATAGTCTCTTAAACATTCAGTACTTC. Translated: CASRRNSLLNIQYF.

This clone is a singleton in its sample. This chain joins TRBV11-2 and TRBJ2-3; 9 nucleotides line up with TRBD2. Trimming took 4 bases from V and 4 from J; bases not matched to a gene: 6. There are 15 residues in the CDR3. Germline CDR1 SGHAT, CDR2 FQNNGV. Here the CDR3 reads CASSSQGGRADTQYF. The CDR3 DNA is TGTGCCAGCAGCTCCCAGGGCGGGAGGGCAGATACGCAGTATTTT.

The genes are TRBV7-8 and TRBJ2-7; 9 nucleotides line up with TRBD1. Germline V gives CDR1 SGHVS, CDR2 FQNEAQ. The CDR3 contains 14 residues. V lost 4 bases to trimming and J lost 3 bases; unmatched junction nucleotides: 4. The CDR3 DNA reads as TGTGCCAGCAGCTCGACAGGGGGTCACTACGAGCAGTACTTC. This translates into CASSSTGGHYEQYF.

This sequence joins TRBV30 and TRBJ2-3, with D perhaps matching TRBD1 or TRBD2 (6 bases each). V lost 8 bases and J 3 bases, leaving 15 bases between the germline ends. CDR1 is GTSNPN and CDR2 is SVGIG in the germline V gene (reference sequence). The CDR3 runs to 13 residues. The CDR3 loop reads CARKGGRTDTQYF. Written as DNA, the CDR3 is TGTGCCCGTAAGGGGGGCCGTACAGATACGCAGTATTTT.

J is TRBJ2-3 and V is TRBV2; the D is unclear. CDR1 SNHLY and CDR2 FYNNEI come from the germline V gene. CDR3 length equals 14 residues. The germline V and J ends were trimmed by 6 bases and 3 bases, with 13 bases remaining between them. The CDR3 coding sequence is TGTGCCAGCAGCCCGGACCTGGGGACAGATACGCAGTATTTT. This encodes CASSPDLGTDTQYF.